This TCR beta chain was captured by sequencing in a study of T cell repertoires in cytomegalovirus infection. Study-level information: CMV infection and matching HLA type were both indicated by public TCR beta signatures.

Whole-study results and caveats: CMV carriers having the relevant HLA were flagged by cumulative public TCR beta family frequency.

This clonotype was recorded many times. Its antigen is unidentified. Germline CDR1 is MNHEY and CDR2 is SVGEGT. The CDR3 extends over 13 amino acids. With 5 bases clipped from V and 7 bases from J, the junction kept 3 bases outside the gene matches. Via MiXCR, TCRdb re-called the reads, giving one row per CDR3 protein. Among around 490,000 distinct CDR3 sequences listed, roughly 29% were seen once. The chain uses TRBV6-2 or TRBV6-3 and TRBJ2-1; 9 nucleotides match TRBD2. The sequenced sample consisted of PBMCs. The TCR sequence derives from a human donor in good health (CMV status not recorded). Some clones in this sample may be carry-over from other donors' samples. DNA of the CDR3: TGTGCCAGCAGTAGGGCGGGAGGGAATGAGCAGTTCTTC. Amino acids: CASSRAGGNEQFF.